A selection of T cell receptor beta chains follows, all from one sample in a study of blood T cell repertoires in COVID-19. Assay used: immunoSEQ multiplex PCR; TCRdb lists only in-frame clones, some missing. The sample carries around 140,000 clones, around 84% recorded once. The sequenced sample was peripheral blood. These receptors were obtained from a man aged 55-75 years with active or convalescent COVID-19. CDR3s include the opening cysteine and the closing phenylalanine or tryptophan. The D gene is left open where the match is weak. A row's size may be missing; if present it is once, few, many or a size class.

abundance: .; j_gene: TRBJ1-5; v_gene: TRBV18; d_gene: .; CDR3nt: TGTGCCAGCTCACCACAGAAGGGGGACCAGCCCCAGCATTTT; CDR3aa: CASSPQKGDQPQHF
abundance: .; j_gene: TRBJ1-3; v_gene: TRBV30; d_gene: .; CDR3nt: TGTGCCTGGAGTGCTTTTGGAAACACCATATATTTT; CDR3aa: CAWSAFGNTIYF
abundance: .; j_gene: TRBJ1-1; v_gene: TRBV20-1; d_gene: TRBD1; CDR3nt: TGCAGTGCTAGAGGACAGGGGGCTTTCTTT; CDR3aa: CSARGQGAFF
abundance: .; j_gene: TRBJ1-1; v_gene: TRBV27; d_gene: TRBD1; CDR3nt: TGTGCCAGCAGTTTAACCCGGACAGGGGCCACTGAAGCTTTCTTT; CDR3aa: CASSLTRTGATEAFF
abundance: few; j_gene: TRBJ1-5; v_gene: TRBV2; d_gene: .; CDR3nt: TGTGCCAGCAGTAAGGGGACAAATAGCAATCAGCCCCAGCATTTT; CDR3aa: CASSKGTNSNQPQHF
abundance: .; j_gene: TRBJ2-1; v_gene: TRBV27; d_gene: TRBD2; CDR3nt: TGTGCCAGCAGTCCCACTAGCGCCAATGAGCAGTTCTTC; CDR3aa: CASSPTSANEQFF
abundance: .; j_gene: TRBJ2-2; v_gene: TRBV5-1; d_gene: .; CDR3nt: TGCGCCAGCAGCTTTGGACTTTTGTTAGACACCGGGGAGCTGTTTTTT; CDR3aa: CASSFGLLLDTGELFF
abundance: once; j_gene: TRBJ2-2; v_gene: TRBV9; d_gene: .; CDR3nt: TGTGCCAGCAGCGTAGCTCCTAACACCGGGGAGCTGTTTTTT; CDR3aa: CASSVAPNTGELFF
abundance: .; j_gene: TRBJ1-6; v_gene: TRBV5-1; d_gene: TRBD1; CDR3nt: TGCGCCAGCAGCTTGGACAGGGGGCAGGCTTCACCCCTCCACTTT; CDR3aa: CASSLDRGQASPLHF
abundance: .; j_gene: TRBJ2-3; v_gene: TRBV2; d_gene: TRBD2; CDR3nt: TGTGCCAGCAGTGAGGCACTAGCGGGAGATACGCAGTATTTT; CDR3aa: CASSEALAGDTQYF
abundance: .; j_gene: TRBJ2-2; v_gene: TRBV3-1/TRBV3-2; d_gene: TRBD2; CDR3nt: TGTGCCAGCAGCCCCCTGAGGCCAAGACTAGCGGGCGTCACCGGGGAGCTGTTTTTT; CDR3aa: CASSPLRPRLAGVTGELFF
abundance: .; j_gene: TRBJ2-2; v_gene: TRBV3-1/TRBV3-2; d_gene: TRBD2; CDR3nt: TGTGCCAGCAGCCGTACGGGACTAGCGGGAGGGCCGCCGACCGGGGAGCTGTTTTTT; CDR3aa: CASSRTGLAGGPPTGELFF
abundance: .; j_gene: TRBJ1-4; v_gene: TRBV18; d_gene: .; CDR3nt: TGTGCCAGCTCAAGAAGGGAGGATGAAAAACTGTTTTTT; CDR3aa: CASSRREDEKLFF
abundance: .; j_gene: TRBJ1-3; v_gene: TRBV7-2; d_gene: TRBD1; CDR3nt: TGTGCCAGCAGCTTAGGGACAGGGTTCTCTGGAAACACCATATATTTT; CDR3aa: CASSLGTGFSGNTIYF
abundance: .; j_gene: TRBJ1-1; v_gene: TRBV29-1; d_gene: TRBD1; CDR3nt: TGCAGCGTTGTTGTAACAGGGGGCCCGAACACTGAAGCTTTCTTT; CDR3aa: CSVVVTGGPNTEAFF
abundance: .; j_gene: TRBJ1-6; v_gene: TRBV7-8; d_gene: TRBD1; CDR3nt: TGTGCCAGCAGCTTAGAGGGGGCCTGGAATTCACCCCTCCACTTT; CDR3aa: CASSLEGAWNSPLHF
abundance: .; j_gene: TRBJ1-2; v_gene: TRBV6-1; d_gene: TRBD1; CDR3nt: TGTGCCAGCCTATCGGGACAGAGGAACTATGGCTACACCTTC; CDR3aa: CASLSGQRNYGYTF
abundance: .; j_gene: TRBJ2-1; v_gene: TRBV3-1/TRBV3-2; d_gene: TRBD2; CDR3nt: TGTGCCAGCAGCCAATCAGGGCGGGGGAGGGAGCAGTTCTTC; CDR3aa: CASSQSGRGREQFF
abundance: .; j_gene: TRBJ2-2; v_gene: TRBV15; d_gene: TRBD2; CDR3nt: TGTGCCACCAGCAGAAGACTAGCGGGACCTTATAACACCGGGGAGCTGTTTTTT; CDR3aa: CATSRRLAGPYNTGELFF
abundance: .; j_gene: TRBJ2-1; v_gene: TRBV4-3; d_gene: TRBD1; CDR3nt: TGCGCCAGCAGCCTGACAGGGGGCCGGGATGAGCAGTTCTTC; CDR3aa: CASSLTGGRDEQFF
abundance: .; j_gene: TRBJ2-3; v_gene: TRBV24-1; d_gene: .; CDR3nt: TGTGCCACCAGTGATAACTTAGGGGCCGGCACAGATACGCAGTATTTT; CDR3aa: CATSDNLGAGTDTQYF
abundance: .; j_gene: TRBJ1-5; v_gene: TRBV19; d_gene: .; CDR3nt: TGTGCCAGTAGCCAGGGCAGGGGCAATCAGCCCCAGCATTTT; CDR3aa: CASSQGRGNQPQHF
abundance: .; j_gene: TRBJ2-3; v_gene: TRBV24-1; d_gene: .; CDR3nt: TGTGCCACCAGTGAGCCAACTAGTATCGCAGATACGCAGTATTTT; CDR3aa: CATSEPTSIADTQYF
abundance: .; j_gene: TRBJ2-4; v_gene: TRBV6-6; d_gene: .; CDR3nt: TGTGCCAGCAGTCACCGGCAACAGGGCCTAGCCAAAAACATTCAGTACTTC; CDR3aa: CASSHRQQGLAKNIQYF
abundance: .; j_gene: TRBJ1-4; v_gene: TRBV28; d_gene: .; CDR3nt: TGTGCCAGCACCCAAGGGGGACATGAAAAACTGTTTTTT; CDR3aa: CASTQGGHEKLFF
abundance: .; j_gene: TRBJ2-1; v_gene: TRBV27; d_gene: TRBD2; CDR3nt: TGTGCCAGCAGTTTCGCGGGACTAGCGGGAGTCGATGAGCAGTTCTTC; CDR3aa: CASSFAGLAGVDEQFF